A single sample is the source of the 5 T cell receptor beta chains below, sequenced in a study of molecular identifiers for immune sequencing clone quantification. TCRdb ran MiXCR on the PCR reads and lists one entry per CDR3 protein. The repertoire holds more than 300,000 distinct CDR3 sequences, with around a fifth as singletons. Sequences were obtained from naive CD8+ T cells from blood, with Jurkat cell RNA spiked in. Subset: FACS-sorted CD8+CD4-CCR7+CD45RA+ naive T cells. Receptors originate from a human donor in good health. Some libraries in this study had Jurkat cell RNA spiked in.

This clonotype was detected ten times or more. The chain couples TRBV4-3 to TRBJ2-1; D is possibly TRBD2 (5 bases). V lost 8 bases and J 6 bases, leaving 11 bases between the germline ends. The CDR3 totals 12 residues. Germline loops: CDR1 LGHNA, CDR2 YSLEER. This CDR3 reads CASGRSLNEQFF. The CDR3, as DNA: TGCGCCAGCGGGAGATCCCTCAATGAGCAGTTCTTC.

Note on this clonotype: This may arise from a read error, as a much more abundant clone is one base away. The CDR3 sequence: CGVVLYNEQFF. In DNA, the CDR3 is TGCGGCGTTGTACTGTACAATGAGCAGTTCTTC. This rearrangement joins TRBV29-1 to TRBJ2-1, with D unclear. The germline gives CDR1 SQVTM, CDR2 ANQGSEA. This CDR3 has 11 residues.

This clonotype appeared a few times. CDR3 in amino acids: CASSPEAGWSEAFF. The CDR3 coding sequence is TGTGCCAGCAGCCCCGAGGCCGGTTGGTCTGAAGCTTTCTTT. The chain combines TRBV14 with TRBJ1-1, with D hard to call. Germline CDR1 reads SGHDN; CDR2 reads FVKESK. Deletions cut 4 bases from V and 6 bases from J, with 15 bases between. The CDR3 is 14 amino acids.

This clonotype was seen repeatedly, ten times or more. The chain combines TRBV5-6 with TRBJ2-3; 7 nucleotides align to TRBD2. V gave up 1 base and J gave up 2 bases; unmatched junction bases: 7. This CDR3 has 16 amino acids. The germline V gene has CDR1 SGHDT and CDR2 YYEEEE. As DNA, the CDR3 is TGTGCCAGCAGCTTGTGGCTAGCGGAAGTCACAGATACGCAGTATTTT. This encodes CASSLWLAEVTDTQYF.

This clonotype came up many times. The chain uses TRBV7-9 and TRBJ2-3; D call uncertain. Germline CDR1 SEHNR, CDR2 FQNEAQ (reference sequence). The CDR3 spans 14 residues. Deletions cut 2 bases from V and 1 base from J, with 7 bases between. CDR3 sequence: CASSLQDGTDTQYF. The CDR3 nucleotides are TGTGCCAGCAGCTTACAGGACGGCACAGATACGCAGTATTTT.